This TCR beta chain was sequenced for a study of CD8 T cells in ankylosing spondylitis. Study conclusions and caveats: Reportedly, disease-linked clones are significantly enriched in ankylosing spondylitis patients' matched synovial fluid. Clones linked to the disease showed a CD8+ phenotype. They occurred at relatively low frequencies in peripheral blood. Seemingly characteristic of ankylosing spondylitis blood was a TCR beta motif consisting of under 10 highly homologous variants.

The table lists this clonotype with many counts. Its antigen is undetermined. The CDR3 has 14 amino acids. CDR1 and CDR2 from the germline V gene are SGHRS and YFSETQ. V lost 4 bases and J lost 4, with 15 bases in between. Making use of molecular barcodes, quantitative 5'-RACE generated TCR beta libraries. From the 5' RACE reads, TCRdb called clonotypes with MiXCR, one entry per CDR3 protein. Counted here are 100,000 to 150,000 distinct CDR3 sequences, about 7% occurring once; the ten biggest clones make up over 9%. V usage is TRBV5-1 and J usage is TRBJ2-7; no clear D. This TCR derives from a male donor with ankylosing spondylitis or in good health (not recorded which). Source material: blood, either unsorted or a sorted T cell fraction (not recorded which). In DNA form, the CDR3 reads TGCGCCAGCAGCCTCGCGTCTCACCGTTACGAGCAGTACTTC. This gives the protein CASSLASHRYEQYF.